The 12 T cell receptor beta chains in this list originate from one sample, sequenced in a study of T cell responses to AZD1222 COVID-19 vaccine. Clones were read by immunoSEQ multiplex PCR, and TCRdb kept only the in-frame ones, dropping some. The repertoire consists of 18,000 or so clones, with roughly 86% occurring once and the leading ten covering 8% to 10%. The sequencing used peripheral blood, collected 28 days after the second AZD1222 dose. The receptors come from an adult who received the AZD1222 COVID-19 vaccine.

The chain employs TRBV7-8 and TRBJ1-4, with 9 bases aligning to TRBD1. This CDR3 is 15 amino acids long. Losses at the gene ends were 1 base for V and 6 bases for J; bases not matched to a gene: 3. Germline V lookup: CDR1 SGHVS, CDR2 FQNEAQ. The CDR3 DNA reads TGTGCCAGCAGCTTAGAGACAGGGGGGGATGAAAAACTGTTTTTT. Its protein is CASSLETGGDEKLFF.

The chain's CDR3 is CASSLAAGQGNIQYF. The CDR3 DNA reads TGTGCCAGCAGCTTAGCAGCCGGACAGGGGAACATTCAGTACTTC. The rearrangement links TRBV7-2 to TRBJ2-4, with TRBD1 matching 9 bases. The CDR3 is made up of 15 amino acids. Unmatched junction bases numbered 4, after V lost 0 bases and J lost 7 bases. Germline V gene data show CDR1 as SGHTA and CDR2 as FQGNSA.

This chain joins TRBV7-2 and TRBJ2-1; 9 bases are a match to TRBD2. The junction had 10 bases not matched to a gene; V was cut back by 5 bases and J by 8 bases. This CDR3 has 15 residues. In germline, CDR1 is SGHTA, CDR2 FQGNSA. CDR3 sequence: CASSATAGGWDEQFF. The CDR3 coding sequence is TGTGCCAGCAGCGCGACAGCGGGGGGTTGGGATGAGCAGTTCTTC.

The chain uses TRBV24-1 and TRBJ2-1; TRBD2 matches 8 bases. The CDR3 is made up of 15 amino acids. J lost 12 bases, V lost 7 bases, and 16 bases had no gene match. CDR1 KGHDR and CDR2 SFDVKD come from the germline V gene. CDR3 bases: TGTGCCACCAGCGCACCGGGACTAGGGGCCTTGGGGCAGTTCTTC. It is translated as CATSAPGLGALGQFF.

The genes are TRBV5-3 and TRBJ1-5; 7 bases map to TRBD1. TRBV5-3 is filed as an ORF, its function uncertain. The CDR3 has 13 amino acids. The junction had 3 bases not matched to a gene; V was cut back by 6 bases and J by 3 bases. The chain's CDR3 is CARMGTDNQPQHF. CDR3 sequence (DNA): TGTGCCAGAATGGGGACAGACAATCAGCCCCAGCATTTT.

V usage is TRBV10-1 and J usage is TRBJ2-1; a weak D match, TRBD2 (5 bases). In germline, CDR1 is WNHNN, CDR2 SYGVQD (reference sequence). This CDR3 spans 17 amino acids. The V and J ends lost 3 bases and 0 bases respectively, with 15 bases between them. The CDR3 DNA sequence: TGCGCCAGCAGTGATGTAAGCGGCCTAAGCTCCTACAATGAGCAGTTCTTC. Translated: CASSDVSGLSSYNEQFF.

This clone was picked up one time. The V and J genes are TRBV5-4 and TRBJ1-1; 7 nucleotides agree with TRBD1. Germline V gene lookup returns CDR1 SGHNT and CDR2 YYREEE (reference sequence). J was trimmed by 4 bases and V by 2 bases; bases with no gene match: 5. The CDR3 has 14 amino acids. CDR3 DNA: TGTGCCAGCAGCTTCAGGGGGGTTGCCACTGAAGCTTTCTTT. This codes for CASSFRGVATEAFF.

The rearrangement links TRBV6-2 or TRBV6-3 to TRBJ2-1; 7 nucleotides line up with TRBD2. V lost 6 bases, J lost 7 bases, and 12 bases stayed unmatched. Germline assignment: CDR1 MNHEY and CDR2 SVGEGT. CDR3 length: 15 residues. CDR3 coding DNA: TGTGCCAGCAGCCGGGACCCCGACGGGAGGAATGAGCAGTTCTTC. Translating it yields CASSRDPDGRNEQFF.

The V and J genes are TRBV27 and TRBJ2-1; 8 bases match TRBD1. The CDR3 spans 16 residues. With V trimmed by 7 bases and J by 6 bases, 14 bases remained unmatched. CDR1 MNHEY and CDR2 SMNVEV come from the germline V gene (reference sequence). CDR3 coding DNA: TGTGCCAGCATTGCCCACGACAGGGGAAGGCTCAATGAGCAGTTCTTC. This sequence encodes CASIAHDRGRLNEQFF.

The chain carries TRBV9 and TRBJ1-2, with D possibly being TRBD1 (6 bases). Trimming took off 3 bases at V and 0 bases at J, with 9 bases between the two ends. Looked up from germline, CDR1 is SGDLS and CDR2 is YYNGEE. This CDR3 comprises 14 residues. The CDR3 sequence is CASSDRGANYGYTF. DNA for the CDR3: TGTGCCAGCAGCGATAGGGGGGCTAACTATGGCTACACCTTC.

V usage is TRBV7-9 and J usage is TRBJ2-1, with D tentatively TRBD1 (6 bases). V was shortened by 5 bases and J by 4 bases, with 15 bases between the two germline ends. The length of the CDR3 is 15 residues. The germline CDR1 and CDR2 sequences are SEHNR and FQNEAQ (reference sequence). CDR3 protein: CASSIGQGRYNEQFF. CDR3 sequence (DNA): TGTGCCAGCAGCATAGGCCAGGGGCGTTACAATGAGCAGTTCTTC.

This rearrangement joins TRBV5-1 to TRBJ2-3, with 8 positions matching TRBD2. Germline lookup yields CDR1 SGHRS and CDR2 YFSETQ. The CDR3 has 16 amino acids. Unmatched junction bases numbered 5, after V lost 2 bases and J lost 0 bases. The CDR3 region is CASSFRGLASTDTQYF. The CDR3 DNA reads TGCGCCAGCAGCTTTCGTGGACTAGCAAGCACAGATACGCAGTATTTT.